The 21 T cell receptor beta chains below were found in one sample sequenced in a study of somatic mutations in cytotoxic T cells in rheumatoid arthritis (dated by TCRdb to about 2017). Library preparation was by the immunoSEQ multiplex PCR assay. Not all clones reach the TCRdb copy of this immuneACCESS table, which keeps in-frame sequences only. Checked studies attribute under half of the gap to unresolved V genes and leave the rest unexplained. This sample lists tens of thousands of clones; around 90% were detected once. The ten top clones hold over 9% of the sample. The sequencing sample was made of CD8+ T cells sorted from blood. The receptors derive from an adult with rheumatoid arthritis.

This chain links TRBV5-4 with TRBJ2-2; D is unresolved. There are 14 residues in the CDR3. The V gene's germline CDR1 is SGHNT and CDR2 YYREEE (reference sequence). V was shortened by 0 bases and J by 4 bases, with 7 bases between the two germline ends. The CDR3 protein is CASSLAMGTGELFF. CDR3 DNA sequence: TGTGCCAGCAGCTTGGCCATGGGCACCGGGGAGCTGTTTTTT. The entire variable domain, with the rest obtained from reference TRBV5-4 and TRBJ2-2, is as follows: ETGVTQSPTHLIKTRGQQVTLRCSSQSGHNTVSWYQQALGQGPQFIFQYYREEENGRGNFPPRFSGLQFPNYSSELNVNALELDDSALYLCASSLAMGTGELFFGEGSRLTVL.

This clone turned up a few times. The V gene is TRBV5-1, the J gene TRBJ1-1, with D perhaps TRBD1 (5 bases). Germline CDR1 reads SGHRS; CDR2 reads YFSETQ. Trimming cost V 0 bases and J 4 bases, with 7 bases left between them. This CDR3 spans 13 amino acids. CDR3 nucleotide sequence: TGCGCCAGCAGCTTGGGGGGGAGCACTGAAGCTTTCTTT. As protein: CASSLGGSTEAFF.

This chain links TRBV4-1 with TRBJ1-2; 9 nucleotides align to TRBD1. CDR3 length: 16 residues. V lost 0 bases and J lost 0; bases outside the gene matches: 2. The germline V gene has CDR1 MGHRA and CDR2 YSYEKL. CDR3 bases: TGCGCCAGCAGCCAAGACGGGACAGGGTCTAACTATGGCTACACCTTC. Its translation is CASSQDGTGSNYGYTF.

V gene TRBV28 combines with J gene TRBJ1-4; a weak D match, TRBD1 (6 bases). V dropped 1 base and J dropped 7 bases, with 7 bases sitting between them. Germline CDR1 and CDR2: MDHEN and SYDVKM. The CDR3 extends over 13 amino acids. This CDR3 is CASSLLQGEKLFF. Written as DNA, the CDR3 is TGTGCCAGCAGTTTATTACAGGGTGAAAAACTGTTTTTT. The variable domain in full, with the rest retrieved from reference TRBV28 and TRBJ1-4, is DVKVTQSSRYLVKRTGEKVFLECVQDMDHENMFWYRQDPGLGLRLIYFSYDVKMKEKGDIPEGYSVSREKKERFSLILESASTNQTSMYLCASSLLQGEKLFFGSGTQLSVL.

The J gene is TRBJ2-3, the V gene TRBV25-1; perhaps TRBD1 as D (5 bases). Looked up from germline, CDR1 is MGHDK and CDR2 is SYGVNS. Trimming cost V 3 bases and J 6 bases, with 10 bases left between them. This CDR3 is 13 amino acids long. The CDR3 DNA reads TGTGCCAGCAGTGAGGGGCTCTTTGATACGCAGTATTTT. Its protein product is CASSEGLFDTQYF.

This CDR3 reads CASSFILAGEGMQETQYF. In DNA form, the CDR3 reads TGCGCCAGCAGCTTTATCCTAGCGGGAGAGGGGATGCAGGAGACCCAGTACTTC. The chain carries TRBV5-1 and TRBJ2-5; 10 positions agree with TRBD2. CDR3 length: 18 residues. V shed 2 bases, J shed 5 bases, and the junction held 15 bases outside the gene matches. CDR1 and CDR2 (germline): SGHRS, YFSETQ.

A note on this clone: The junction and the germline gene differ at one end; a read error may be behind it. The chain has TRBV5-1 and TRBJ1-1; D is uncertain. The germline gives CDR1 SGHRS, CDR2 YFSETQ. The CDR3 is 13 residues long. CDR3 loop: CANSPRPNTEAFF. The CDR3 nucleotides are TGCGCCAACAGCCCCAGGCCGAACACTGAAGCTTTCTTT.

V is TRBV4-1 and J is TRBJ1-1, with a possible D match to TRBD1 (6 bases). The CDR3 has 15 amino acids. Per the germline V gene, CDR1 is MGHRA and CDR2 is YSYEKL. V lost 0 bases to trimming and J lost 4 bases, with 12 bases between them. CDR3 coding DNA: TGCGCCAGCAGCCAAGAAGGAGGGACAAGCACTGAAGCTTTCTTT. Its protein is CASSQEGGTSTEAFF.

This chain connects TRBV2 to TRBJ2-5; D remains unclear. V was clipped by 5 bases and J by 5 bases, with 12 bases between them. Germline V gene sequence: CDR1 SNHLY, CDR2 FYNNEI. This CDR3 is 13 amino acids long. CDR3 sequence (DNA): TGTGCCAGCAGTATTAGGGCGTATGAGACCCAGTACTTC. It codes for CASSIRAYETQYF.

This clone has a handful of counts. The gene calls are TRBV4-1 and TRBJ2-1, with 8 positions matching TRBD2. CDR3 length equals 18 residues. Germline V CDR1 and CDR2: MGHRA, YSYEKL. V trimming: 3 bases; J trimming: 0 bases; junction bases outside the gene matches: 10. The CDR3 reads CASSHPLAGSSSYNEQFF. The DNA for the CDR3 is TGCGCCAGCAGCCATCCCCTAGCGGGTTCCAGCTCCTACAATGAGCAGTTCTTC.

The genes are TRBV30 and TRBJ1-2; D is possibly TRBD1 (5 bases). The germline V gene has CDR1 GTSNPN and CDR2 SVGIG (reference sequence). The CDR3 length is 16 residues. Trimming took 1 base from V and 3 from J, leaving 18 bases between them. The CDR3 here is CAWSGIDEGNDYGYTF. In DNA, the CDR3 is TGTGCCTGGAGTGGTATTGACGAGGGGAACGACTATGGCTACACCTTC.

The chain couples TRBV4-1 to TRBJ1-2, with a possible D match to TRBD1 (6 bases). The CDR3 has 14 amino acids. V dropped 3 bases and J dropped 2 bases, with 10 bases sitting between them. Germline V CDR1 and CDR2: MGHRA, YSYEKL. CDR3 sequence: CASSQQQGNYGYTF. The CDR3 DNA reads as TGCGCCAGCAGCCAGCAACAGGGAAACTATGGCTACACCTTC.

This chain links TRBV19 with TRBJ1-2; no reliable D call. Germline V lookup: CDR1 LNHDA, CDR2 SQIVND (reference sequence). Deletions cut 2 bases from V and 3 bases from J, with 7 bases between. CDR3 length: 13 residues. CDR3 loop: CASSIWTDYGYTF. For the CDR3, the DNA is TGTGCCAGTAGTATATGGACGGACTATGGCTACACCTTC. Full variable domain (rest looked up from reference TRBV19 and TRBJ1-2): DGGITQSPKYLFRKEGQNVTLSCEQNLNHDAMYWYRQDPGQGLRLIYYSQIVNDFQKGDIAEGYSVSREKKESFPLTVTSAQKNPTAFYLCASSIWTDYGYTFGSGTRLTVV.

J is TRBJ2-3 and V is TRBV13, with D possibly matching TRBD2 (6 bases). Trimming took 4 bases from V and 1 from J, leaving 9 bases between them. Looked up from germline, CDR1 is PRHDT and CDR2 is FYEKMQ (reference sequence). This CDR3 has 14 residues. The DNA for the CDR3 is TGTGCCAGCAGCTCCTTAGCGGGCACAGATACGCAGTATTTT. Its translation: CASSSLAGTDTQYF.

The chain links TRBV4-1 to TRBJ1-2, with TRBD1 matching 9 bases. Germline V gene data show CDR1 as MGHRA and CDR2 as YSYEKL. V gave up 1 base and J gave up 4 bases; unmatched junction bases: 4. The CDR3 loop spans 15 amino acids. DNA for the CDR3: TGCGCCAGCAGCCAAGGACAGGGACAGGGCTATGGCTACACCTTC. Translation gives CASSQGQGQGYGYTF.

The CDR3: CASRSLGGISYEQYF. As DNA, the CDR3 is TGTGCCAGCAGGTCCTTGGGGGGGATTTCCTACGAGCAGTACTTC. V and J are TRBV27 and TRBJ2-7, with 7 bases identical to TRBD2. Germline lookup yields CDR1 MNHEY and CDR2 SMNVEV (reference sequence). CDR3 length equals 15 residues. V was pared by 6 bases and J by 1 base, with 9 bases of the junction left unmatched.

The gene calls are TRBV4-1 and TRBJ1-5, with D perhaps matching TRBD1 (6 bases). V dropped 3 bases and J dropped 5 bases, with 17 bases sitting between them. The length of the CDR3 is 16 residues. Germline lookup yields CDR1 MGHRA and CDR2 YSYEKL. CDR3 residues: CASSHKQGMAYQPQHF. Written as DNA, the CDR3 is TGCGCCAGCAGCCATAAACAGGGAATGGCCTATCAGCCCCAGCATTTT.

A note on this clone: One end of the junction varies from germline; a read error may be responsible. The chain combines TRBV7-7 with TRBJ2-1; 12 positions agree with TRBD2. This CDR3 spans 16 amino acids. Germline CDR1 is SSHAT and CDR2 is FNYEAQ (reference sequence). The CDR3 bases are TGTGCTAGCAGCCCCTGGACTAGCGGGAAAATAAATGAGCAGTTCTTC. It encodes CASSPWTSGKINEQFF.

This chain links TRBV13 with TRBJ2-1; D perhaps matches TRBD2 (5 bases). The germline gives CDR1 PRHDT, CDR2 FYEKMQ (reference sequence). CDR3 size: 14 residues. Trimming removed 8 bases from V and 2 bases from J, with 13 bases in between. The DNA of the CDR3 is TGTGCCAGCGCACCGGGGAGAACCTACAATGAGCAGTTCTTC. It specifies CASAPGRTYNEQFF.

The chain combines TRBV28 with TRBJ1-2; 7 bases map to TRBD1. The CDR3 sequence is 12 residues long. Germline-derived CDR1 and CDR2 are MDHEN and SYDVKM. V lost 5 bases, J lost 5 bases, and 2 bases stayed unmatched. CDR3 nucleotide sequence: TGTGCCAGCAGTGACAGGGTTTATGGCTACACCTTC. This gives the protein CASSDRVYGYTF.

This sequence joins TRBV10-3 and TRBJ2-2, with 8 bases that match TRBD1. From germline, CDR1 is ENHRY and CDR2 SYGVKD. This CDR3 is built from 12 residues. Trimming removed 11 bases from V and 7 bases from J; junction bases left unmatched: 6. This chain's CDR3 is CAGRGPNGELFF. CDR3 nucleotide sequence: TGTGCCGGCAGGGGGCCTAACGGGGAGCTGTTTTTT.